The table lists the clone carrying this TCR beta chain with a count of one. The data were produced by immunoSEQ multiplex PCR, yet TCRdb's version contains in-frame clones alone and is incomplete. The sample consists of over 55,000 clones, 75% to 85% of them appearing once. The CDR3 contains 15 residues. V lost 10 bases and J lost 10, with 28 bases in between. CDR1 and CDR2 (germline): MNHNY, SVGAGI (reference sequence). The source of the sample is a study of OX40 agonist ivuxolimab in advanced cancers. The sequence came from an adult with an advanced solid tumor such as melanoma, head and neck, liver or kidney cancer. The source was CD4+ or CD8+ T cells sorted from blood, collected in a trial of the OX40 agonist ivuxolimab. The V and J genes are TRBV6-6 and TRBJ1-2, with D possibly being TRBD1 (6 bases). The CDR3 sequence is CATRHHGQFEAPYTF. For the CDR3, the DNA is TGTGCCACCAGGCACCACGGACAGTTTGAGGCCCCCTACACCTTC.